This T cell receptor beta chain was identified during a study of T cell changes during pregnancy in multiple sclerosis. TCRdb keeps only in-frame clones here, not all; method: immunoSEQ multiplex PCR. The sample consists of 55,000 to 65,000 clones, more than 90% of them appearing once. V trimming: 6 bases; J trimming: 5 bases; junction bases outside the gene matches: 6. The CDR3 runs to 15 residues. Germline V gene lookup returns CDR1 WSHSY and CDR2 SAAADI. V is TRBV10-2 and J is TRBJ1-4; 10 nucleotides agree with TRBD1. The starting material was peripheral blood, obtained in the second trimester of pregnancy. The TCR comes from a female donor with multiple sclerosis, enrolled in a pregnancy study. The CDR3 spells CASRDPGQGNEKLFF. CDR3 in DNA: TGCGCCAGCAGAGACCCGGGACAGGGGAATGAAAAACTGTTTTTT.